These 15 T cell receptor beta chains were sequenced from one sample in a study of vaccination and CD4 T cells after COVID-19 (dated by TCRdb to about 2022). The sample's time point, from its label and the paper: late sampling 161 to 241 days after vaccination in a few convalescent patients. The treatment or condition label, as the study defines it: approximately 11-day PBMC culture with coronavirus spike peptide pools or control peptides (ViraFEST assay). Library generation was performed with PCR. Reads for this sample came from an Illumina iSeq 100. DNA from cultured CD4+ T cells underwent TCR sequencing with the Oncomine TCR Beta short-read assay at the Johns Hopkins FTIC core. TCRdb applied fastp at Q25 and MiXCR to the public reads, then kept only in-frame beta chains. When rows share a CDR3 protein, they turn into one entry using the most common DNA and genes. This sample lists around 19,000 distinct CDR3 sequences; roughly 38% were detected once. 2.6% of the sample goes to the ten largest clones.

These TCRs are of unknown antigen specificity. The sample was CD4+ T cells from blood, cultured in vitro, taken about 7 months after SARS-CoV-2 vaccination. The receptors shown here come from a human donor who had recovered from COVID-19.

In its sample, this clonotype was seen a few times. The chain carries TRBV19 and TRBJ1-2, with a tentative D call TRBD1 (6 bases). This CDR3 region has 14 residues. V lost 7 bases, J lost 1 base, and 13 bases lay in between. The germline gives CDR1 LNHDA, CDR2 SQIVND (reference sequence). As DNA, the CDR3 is TGTGCCAGTATGAAGGGGGGCCATAACTATGGCTACACCTTC. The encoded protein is CASMKGGHNYGYTF.

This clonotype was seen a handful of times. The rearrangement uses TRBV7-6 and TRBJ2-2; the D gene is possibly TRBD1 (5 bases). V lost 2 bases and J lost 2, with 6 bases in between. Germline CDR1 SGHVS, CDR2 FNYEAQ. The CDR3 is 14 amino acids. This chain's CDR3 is CASSLWTNTGELFF. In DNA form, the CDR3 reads TGTGCCAGCAGCTTATGGACAAACACCGGGGAGCTGTTTTTT.

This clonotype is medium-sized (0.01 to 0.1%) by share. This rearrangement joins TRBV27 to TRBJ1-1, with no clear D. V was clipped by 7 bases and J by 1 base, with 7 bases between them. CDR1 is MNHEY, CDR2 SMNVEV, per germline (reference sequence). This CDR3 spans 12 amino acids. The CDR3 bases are TGTGCCAGCACAACCACGAACACTGAAGCTTTCTTT. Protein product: CASTTTNTEAFF.

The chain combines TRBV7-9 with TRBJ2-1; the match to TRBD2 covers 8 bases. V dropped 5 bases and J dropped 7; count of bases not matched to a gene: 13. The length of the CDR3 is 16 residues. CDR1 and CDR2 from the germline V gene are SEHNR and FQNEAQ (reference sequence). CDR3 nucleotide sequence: TGTGCCAGCAGCCCGGCCGCAGCGGGAGCTTGGAATGAGCAGTTCTTC. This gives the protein CASSPAAAGAWNEQFF.

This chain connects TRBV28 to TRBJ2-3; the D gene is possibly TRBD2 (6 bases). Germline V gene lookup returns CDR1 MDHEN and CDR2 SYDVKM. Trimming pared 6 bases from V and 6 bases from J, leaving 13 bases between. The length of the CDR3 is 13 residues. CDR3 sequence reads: CASRGGTEDTQYF. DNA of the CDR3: TGTGCCAGCAGGGGAGGTACAGAGGATACGCAGTATTTT.

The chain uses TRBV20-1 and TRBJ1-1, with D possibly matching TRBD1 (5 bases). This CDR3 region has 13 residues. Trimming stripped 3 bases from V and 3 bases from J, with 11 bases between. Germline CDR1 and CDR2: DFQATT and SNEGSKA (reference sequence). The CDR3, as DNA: TGCAGTGCTAGCCGGGGCGAGGACACTGAAGCTTTCTTT. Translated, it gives CSASRGEDTEAFF.

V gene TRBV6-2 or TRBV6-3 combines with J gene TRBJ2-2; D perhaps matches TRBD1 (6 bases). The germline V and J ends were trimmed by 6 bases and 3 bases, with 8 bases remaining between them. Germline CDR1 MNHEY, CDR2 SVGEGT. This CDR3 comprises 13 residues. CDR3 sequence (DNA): TGTGCCAGCAGCAGGACAGACACCGGGGAGCTGTTTTTT. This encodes CASSRTDTGELFF.

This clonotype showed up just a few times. The CDR3 protein is CASRTGGQFGEAFF. DNA of the CDR3: TGTGCCAGCAGGACCGGGGGACAGTTTGGTGAAGCTTTCTTT. The chain combines TRBV6-1 with TRBJ1-1; 7 nucleotides match TRBD1. Looked up from germline, CDR1 is MNHNS and CDR2 is SASEGT. The V and J ends lost 6 bases and 7 bases, in that order; junction bases with no gene match: 11. The CDR3 loop spans 14 amino acids.

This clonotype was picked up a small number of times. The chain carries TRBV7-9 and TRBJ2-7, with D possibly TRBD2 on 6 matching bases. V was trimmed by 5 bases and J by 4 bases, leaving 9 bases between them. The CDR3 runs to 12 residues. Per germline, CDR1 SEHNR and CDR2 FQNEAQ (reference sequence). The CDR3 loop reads CASSEGGYEQYF. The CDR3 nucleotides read TGTGCCAGCAGCGAAGGAGGGTACGAGCAGTACTTC.

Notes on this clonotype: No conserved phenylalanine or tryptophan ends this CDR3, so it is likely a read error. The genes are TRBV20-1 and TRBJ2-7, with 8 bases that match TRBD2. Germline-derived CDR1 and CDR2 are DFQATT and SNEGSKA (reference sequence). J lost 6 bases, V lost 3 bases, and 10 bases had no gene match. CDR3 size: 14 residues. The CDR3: CSARRLASLREQYL. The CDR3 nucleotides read TGCAGTGCTAGGAGACTAGCGTCTCTTCGCGAGCAGTACCTC.

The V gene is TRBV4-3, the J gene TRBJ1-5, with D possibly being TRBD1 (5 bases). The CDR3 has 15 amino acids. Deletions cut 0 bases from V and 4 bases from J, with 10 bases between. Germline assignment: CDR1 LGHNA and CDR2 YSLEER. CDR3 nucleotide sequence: TGCGCCAGCAGCCAAGAGCCCAGGGTTAATCAGCCCCAGCATTTT. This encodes CASSQEPRVNQPQHF.

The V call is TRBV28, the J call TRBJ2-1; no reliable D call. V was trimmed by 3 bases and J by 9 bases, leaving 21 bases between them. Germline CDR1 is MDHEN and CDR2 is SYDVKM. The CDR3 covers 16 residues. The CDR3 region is CASSLGRLTRFGEQFF. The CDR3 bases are TGTGCCAGCAGTTTGGGCCGCTTGACCCGGTTTGGTGAGCAGTTCTTC.

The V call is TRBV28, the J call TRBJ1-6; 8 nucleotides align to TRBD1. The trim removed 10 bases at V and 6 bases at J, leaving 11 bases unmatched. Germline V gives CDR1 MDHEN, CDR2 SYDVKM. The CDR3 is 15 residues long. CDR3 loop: CATWGTGGFNSPLHF. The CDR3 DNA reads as TGTGCCACCTGGGGGACAGGCGGCTTTAATTCACCCCTCCACTTT.

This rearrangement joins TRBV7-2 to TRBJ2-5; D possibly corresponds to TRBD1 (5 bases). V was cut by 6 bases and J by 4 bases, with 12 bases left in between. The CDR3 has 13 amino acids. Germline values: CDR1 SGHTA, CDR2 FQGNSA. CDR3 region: CASRKQGVETQYF. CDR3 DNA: TGTGCCAGCAGGAAGCAGGGTGTAGAGACCCAGTACTTC.

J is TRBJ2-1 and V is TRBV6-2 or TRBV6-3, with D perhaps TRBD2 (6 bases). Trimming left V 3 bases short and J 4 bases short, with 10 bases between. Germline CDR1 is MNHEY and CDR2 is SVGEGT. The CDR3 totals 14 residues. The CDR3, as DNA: TGTGCCAGCAGTTATAGCGGTATTTACAATGAGCAGTTCTTC. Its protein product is CASSYSGIYNEQFF.